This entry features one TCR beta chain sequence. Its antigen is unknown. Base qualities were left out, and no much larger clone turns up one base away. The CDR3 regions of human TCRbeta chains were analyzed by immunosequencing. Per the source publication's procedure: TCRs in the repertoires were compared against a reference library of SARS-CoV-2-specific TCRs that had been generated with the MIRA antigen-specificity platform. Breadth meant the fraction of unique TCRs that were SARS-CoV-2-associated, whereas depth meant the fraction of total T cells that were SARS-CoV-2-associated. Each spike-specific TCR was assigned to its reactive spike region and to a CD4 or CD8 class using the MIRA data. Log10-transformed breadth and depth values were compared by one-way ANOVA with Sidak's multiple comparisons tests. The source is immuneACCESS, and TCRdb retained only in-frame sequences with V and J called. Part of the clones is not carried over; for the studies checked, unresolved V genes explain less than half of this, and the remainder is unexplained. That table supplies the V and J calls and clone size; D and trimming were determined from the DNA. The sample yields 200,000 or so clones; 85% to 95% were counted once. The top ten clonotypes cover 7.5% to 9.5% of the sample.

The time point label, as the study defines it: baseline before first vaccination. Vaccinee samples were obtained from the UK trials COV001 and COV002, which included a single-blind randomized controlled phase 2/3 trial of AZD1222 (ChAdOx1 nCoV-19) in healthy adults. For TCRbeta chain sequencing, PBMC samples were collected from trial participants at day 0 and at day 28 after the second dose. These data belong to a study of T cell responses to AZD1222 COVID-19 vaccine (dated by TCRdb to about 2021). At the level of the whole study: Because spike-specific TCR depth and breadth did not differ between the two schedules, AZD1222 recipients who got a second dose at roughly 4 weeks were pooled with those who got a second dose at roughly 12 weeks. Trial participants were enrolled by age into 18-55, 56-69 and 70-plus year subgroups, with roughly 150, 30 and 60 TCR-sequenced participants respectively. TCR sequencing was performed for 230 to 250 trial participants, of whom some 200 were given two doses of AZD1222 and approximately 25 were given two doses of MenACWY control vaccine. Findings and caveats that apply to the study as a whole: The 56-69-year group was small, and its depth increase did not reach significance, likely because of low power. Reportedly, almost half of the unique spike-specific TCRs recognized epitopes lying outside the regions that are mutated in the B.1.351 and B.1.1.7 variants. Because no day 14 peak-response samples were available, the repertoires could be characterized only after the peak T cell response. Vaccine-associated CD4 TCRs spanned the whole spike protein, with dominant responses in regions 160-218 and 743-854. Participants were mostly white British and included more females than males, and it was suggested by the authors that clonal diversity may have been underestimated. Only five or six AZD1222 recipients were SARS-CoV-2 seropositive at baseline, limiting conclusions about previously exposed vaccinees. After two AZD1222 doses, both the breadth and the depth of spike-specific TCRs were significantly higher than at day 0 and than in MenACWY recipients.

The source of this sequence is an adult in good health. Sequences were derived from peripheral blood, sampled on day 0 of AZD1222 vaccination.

For the CDR3, the sequence is CASSEQGVVNQPQHF. The nucleotides read TGTGCCAGCAGTGAACAGGGAGTAGTCAATCAGCCCCAGCATTTT. The chain employs TRBV6-1 and TRBJ1-5, with a weak D call of TRBD1 (5 bases match). The CDR3 runs 15 residues from the cysteine to the phenylalanine. CDR3 DNA only is kept here, 45 bases in frame from base 1. Via the germline V gene, CDR1 is MNHNS and CDR2 SASEGT. The junction shows trimming of 2 bases on V and 3 bases on J, plus 11 bases between the germline ends.